The clone carrying this T cell receptor (beta chain) appeared a few times. Antigen: not known. These data come from a study of T cells after yellow fever vaccination. Broader study findings: Highly abundant clonotypes carried over from the bulk population could end up in FACS-sorted repertoires as contaminants.

TCRdb independently ran MiXCR on the 5' RACE reads; one entry per CDR3 protein. The sample lists approximately 450,000 distinct CDR3 sequences, approximately 19% occurring once. This CDR3 is 18 amino acids long. V trimming: 1 base; J trimming: 2 bases; junction bases outside the gene matches: 7. This chain uses TRBV12-3 or TRBV12-4 with TRBJ2-3; 12 positions match TRBD2. The sequence derives from a man younger than 35 who received the YFV17D yellow fever vaccine. The sequencing here drew on PBMCs, taken before the yellow fever booster vaccination. The CDR3 loop reads CASSLESSGGALTDTQYF. The CDR3 nucleotides read TGTGCCAGCAGTTTAGAATCTAGCGGGGGGGCCCTCACAGATACGCAGTATTTT.